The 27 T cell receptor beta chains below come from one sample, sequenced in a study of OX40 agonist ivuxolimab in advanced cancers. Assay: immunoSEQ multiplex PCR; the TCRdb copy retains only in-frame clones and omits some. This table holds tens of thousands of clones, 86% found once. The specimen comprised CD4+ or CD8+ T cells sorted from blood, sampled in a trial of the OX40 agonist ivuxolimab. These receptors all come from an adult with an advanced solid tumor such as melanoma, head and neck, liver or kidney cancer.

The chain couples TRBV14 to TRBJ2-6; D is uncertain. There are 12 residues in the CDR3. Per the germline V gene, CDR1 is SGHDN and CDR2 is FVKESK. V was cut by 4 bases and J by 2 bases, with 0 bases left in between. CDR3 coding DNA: TGTGCCAGCAGCCCTGGGGCCAACGTCCTGACTTTC. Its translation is CASSPGANVLTF.

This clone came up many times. The CDR3 nucleotides read TGTGCCAGCTCACGGGACACTGAAGCTTTCTTT. Its protein product is CASSRDTEAFF. The gene calls are TRBV18 and TRBJ1-1, with unresolved D. Looked up from germline, CDR1 is KGHSH and CDR2 is LQKENI. The V gene lost 4 bases and the J gene lost 3 bases, with 3 bases spanning the gap. This CDR3 is built from 11 residues.

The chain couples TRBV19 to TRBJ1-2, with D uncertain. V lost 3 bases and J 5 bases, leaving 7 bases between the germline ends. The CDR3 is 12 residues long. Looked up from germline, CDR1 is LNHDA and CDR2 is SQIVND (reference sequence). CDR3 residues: CASSIRGYGYTF. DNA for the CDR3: TGTGCCAGTAGTATTCGAGGGTATGGCTACACCTTC.

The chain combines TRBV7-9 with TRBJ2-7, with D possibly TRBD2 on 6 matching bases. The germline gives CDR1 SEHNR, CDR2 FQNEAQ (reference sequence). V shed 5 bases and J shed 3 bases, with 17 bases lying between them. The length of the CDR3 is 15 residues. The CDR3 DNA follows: TGTGCCAGCAGCCCAATGGGGGGAACCCTCTACGAGCAGTACTTC. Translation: CASSPMGGTLYEQYF.

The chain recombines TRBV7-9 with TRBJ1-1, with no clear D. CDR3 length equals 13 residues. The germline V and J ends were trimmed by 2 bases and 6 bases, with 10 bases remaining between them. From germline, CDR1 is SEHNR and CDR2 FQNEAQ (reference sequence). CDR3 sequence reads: CASSLHQSSEAFF. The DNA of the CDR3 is TGTGCCAGCAGCTTACACCAGTCTTCTGAAGCTTTCTTT. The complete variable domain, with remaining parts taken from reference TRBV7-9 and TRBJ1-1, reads DTGVSQNPRHKITKRGQNVTFRCDPISEHNRLYWYRQTLGQGPEFLTYFQNEAQLEKSRLLSDRFSAERPKGSFSTLEIQRTEQGDSAMYLCASSLHQSSEAFFGQGTRLTVV.

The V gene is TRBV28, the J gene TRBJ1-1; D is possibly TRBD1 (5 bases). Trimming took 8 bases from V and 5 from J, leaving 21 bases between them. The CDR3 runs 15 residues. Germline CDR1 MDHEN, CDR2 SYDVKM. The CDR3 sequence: CASGGLGTGTTEAFF. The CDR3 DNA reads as TGTGCCAGCGGGGGGTTGGGAACTGGGACGACTGAAGCTTTCTTT. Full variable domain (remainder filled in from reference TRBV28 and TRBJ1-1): DVKVTQSSRYLVKRTGEKVFLECVQDMDHENMFWYRQDPGLGLRLIYFSYDVKMKEKGDIPEGYSVSREKKERFSLILESASTNQTSMYLCASGGLGTGTTEAFFGQGTRLTVV.

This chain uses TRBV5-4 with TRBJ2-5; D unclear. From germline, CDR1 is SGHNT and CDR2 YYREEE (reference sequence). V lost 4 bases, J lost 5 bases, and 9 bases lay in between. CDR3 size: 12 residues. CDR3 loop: CASSTSQETQYF. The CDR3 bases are TGTGCCAGCAGCACTTCCCAGGAGACCCAGTACTTC.

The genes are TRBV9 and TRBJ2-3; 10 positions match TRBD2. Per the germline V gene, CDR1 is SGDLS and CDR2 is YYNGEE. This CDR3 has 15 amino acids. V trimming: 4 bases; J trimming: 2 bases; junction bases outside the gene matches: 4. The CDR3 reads CASSLLAGVTDTQYF. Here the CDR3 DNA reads TGTGCCAGCAGCTTGCTAGCGGGAGTCACAGATACGCAGTATTTT.

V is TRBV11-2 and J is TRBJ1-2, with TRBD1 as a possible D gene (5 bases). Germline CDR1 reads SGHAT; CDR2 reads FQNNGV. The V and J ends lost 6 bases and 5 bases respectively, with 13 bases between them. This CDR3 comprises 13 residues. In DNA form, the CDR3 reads TGTGCCAGCAGTGCTACAGGTCCTTATGGCTACACCTTC. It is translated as CASSATGPYGYTF.

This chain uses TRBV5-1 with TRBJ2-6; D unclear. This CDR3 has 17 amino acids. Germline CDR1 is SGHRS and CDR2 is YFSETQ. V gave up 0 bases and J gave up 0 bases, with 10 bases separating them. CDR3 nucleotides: TGCGCCAGCAGCTTGGTGGCCCAAAGCTCTGGGGCCAACGTCCTGACTTTC. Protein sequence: CASSLVAQSSGANVLTF. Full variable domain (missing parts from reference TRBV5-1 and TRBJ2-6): KAGVTQTPRYLIKTRGQQVTLSCSPISGHRSVSWYQQTPGQGLQFLFEYFSETQRNKGNFPGRFSGRQFSNSRSEMNVSTLELGDSALYLCASSLVAQSSGANVLTFGAGSRLTVL.

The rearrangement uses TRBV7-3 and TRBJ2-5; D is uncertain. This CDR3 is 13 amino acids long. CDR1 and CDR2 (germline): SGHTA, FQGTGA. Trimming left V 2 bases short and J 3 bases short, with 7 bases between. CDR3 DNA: TGTGCCAGCAGCTTAGACACAGAAGAGACCCAGTACTTC. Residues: CASSLDTEETQYF.

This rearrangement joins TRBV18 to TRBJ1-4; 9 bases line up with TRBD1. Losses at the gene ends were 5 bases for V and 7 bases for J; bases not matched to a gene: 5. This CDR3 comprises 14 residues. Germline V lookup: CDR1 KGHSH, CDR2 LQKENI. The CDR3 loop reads CASSMTGGGEKLFF. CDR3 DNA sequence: TGTGCCAGCTCAATGACAGGGGGTGGTGAAAAACTGTTTTTT.

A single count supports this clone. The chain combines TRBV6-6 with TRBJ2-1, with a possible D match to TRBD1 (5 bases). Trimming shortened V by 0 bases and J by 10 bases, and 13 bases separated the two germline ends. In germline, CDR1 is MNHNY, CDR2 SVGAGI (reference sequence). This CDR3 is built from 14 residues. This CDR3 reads CASSYSDSRREQFF. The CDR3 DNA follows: TGTGCCAGCAGTTACTCCGACAGTCGCAGAGAGCAGTTCTTC.

The CDR3 nucleotides read TGTGCCAGCAGTCGAACCCTGGACAGTACTCGCTACACCTTC. This encodes CASSRTLDSTRYTF. The gene calls are TRBV6-5 and TRBJ1-2, with D possibly being TRBD1 (6 bases). The CDR3 runs 14 residues. With 5 bases removed from V and 9 bases from J, the gap between germline ends came to 19 bases. Germline lookup yields CDR1 MNHEY and CDR2 SVGAGI.

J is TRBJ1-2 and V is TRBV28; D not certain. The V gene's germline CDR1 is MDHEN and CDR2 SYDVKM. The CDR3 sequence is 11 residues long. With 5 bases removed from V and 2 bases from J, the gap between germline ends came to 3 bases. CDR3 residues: CASSENYGYTF. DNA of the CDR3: TGTGCCAGCAGTGAGAACTATGGCTACACCTTC.

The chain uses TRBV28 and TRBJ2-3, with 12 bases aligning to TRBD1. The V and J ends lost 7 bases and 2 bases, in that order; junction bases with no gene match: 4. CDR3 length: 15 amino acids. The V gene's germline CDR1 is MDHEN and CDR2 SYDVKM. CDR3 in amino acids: CASIPGQGATDTQYF. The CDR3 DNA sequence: TGTGCCAGCATCCCGGGACAGGGGGCCACAGATACGCAGTATTTT.

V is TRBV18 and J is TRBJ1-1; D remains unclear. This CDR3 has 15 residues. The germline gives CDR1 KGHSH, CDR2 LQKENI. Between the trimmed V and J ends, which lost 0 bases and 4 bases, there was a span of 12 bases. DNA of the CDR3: TGTGCCAGCTCACCACCTACGGGAGAAGGCACTGAAGCTTTCTTT. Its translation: CASSPPTGEGTEAFF.

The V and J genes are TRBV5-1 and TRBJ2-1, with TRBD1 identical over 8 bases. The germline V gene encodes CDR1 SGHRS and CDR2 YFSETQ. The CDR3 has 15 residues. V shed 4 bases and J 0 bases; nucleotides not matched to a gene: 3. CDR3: CASSEGQVSYNEQFF. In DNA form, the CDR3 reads TGCGCCAGCAGCGAGGGACAGGTCTCCTACAATGAGCAGTTCTTC.

The CDR3 is CASSEASYEQYF. The CDR3 coding sequence is TGTGCCAGCAGTGAAGCCTCCTACGAGCAGTACTTC. The chain carries TRBV2 and TRBJ2-7; no definite D call. V was shortened by 0 bases and J by 0 bases, with 0 bases between the two germline ends. This CDR3 comprises 12 residues. From germline, CDR1 is SNHLY and CDR2 FYNNEI.

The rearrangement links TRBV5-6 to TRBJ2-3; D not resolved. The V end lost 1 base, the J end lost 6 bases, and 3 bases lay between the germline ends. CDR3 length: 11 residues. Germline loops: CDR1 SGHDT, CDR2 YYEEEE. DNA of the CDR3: TGTGCCAGCAGCTTGACTGATACGCAGTATTTT. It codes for CASSLTDTQYF.

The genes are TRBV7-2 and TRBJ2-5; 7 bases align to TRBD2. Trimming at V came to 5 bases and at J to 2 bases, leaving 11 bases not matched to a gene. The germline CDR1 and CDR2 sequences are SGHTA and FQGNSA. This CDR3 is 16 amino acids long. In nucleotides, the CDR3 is TGTGCCAGCAGCCCAAGCCGACTAGCCACTCAAGAGACCCAGTACTTC. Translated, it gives CASSPSRLATQETQYF.

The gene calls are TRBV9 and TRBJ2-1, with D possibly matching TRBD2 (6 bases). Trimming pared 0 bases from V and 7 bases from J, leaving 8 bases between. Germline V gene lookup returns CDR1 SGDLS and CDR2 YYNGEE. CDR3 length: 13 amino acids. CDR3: CASSVEGGNEQFF. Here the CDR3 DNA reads TGTGCCAGCAGCGTAGAAGGAGGGAATGAGCAGTTCTTC.

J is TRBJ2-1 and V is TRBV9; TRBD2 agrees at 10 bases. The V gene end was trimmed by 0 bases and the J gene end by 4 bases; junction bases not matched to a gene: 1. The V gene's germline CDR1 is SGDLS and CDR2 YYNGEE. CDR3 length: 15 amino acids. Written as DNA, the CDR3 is TGTGCCAGCAGCGTAGGGACTAGCGGATACAATGAGCAGTTCTTC. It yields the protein CASSVGTSGYNEQFF.

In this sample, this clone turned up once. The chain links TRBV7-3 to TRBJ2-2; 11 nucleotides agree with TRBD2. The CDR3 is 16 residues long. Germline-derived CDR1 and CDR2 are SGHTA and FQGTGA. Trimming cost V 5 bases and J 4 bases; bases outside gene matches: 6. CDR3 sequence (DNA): TGTGCCAGCAGCCTTATAGCGGGAGGGGGCACCGGGGAGCTGTTTTTT. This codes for CASSLIAGGGTGELFF. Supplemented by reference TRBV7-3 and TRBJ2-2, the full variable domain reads GAGVSQTPSNKVTEKGKYVELRCDPISGHTALYWYRQSLGQGPEFLIYFQGTGAADDSGLPNDRFFAVRPEGSVSTLKIQRTERGDSAVYLCASSLIAGGGTGELFFGEGSRLTVL.

As DNA, the CDR3 is TGTGCCAGTAGTATAGCGACAGGGGCTAACTATGGCTACACCTTC. This encodes CASSIATGANYGYTF. This chain joins TRBV19 and TRBJ1-2, with TRBD1 identical over 8 bases. The CDR3 extends over 15 amino acids. CDR1 and CDR2 (germline): LNHDA, SQIVND (reference sequence). Trimming at V came to 1 base and at J to 0 bases, leaving 1 base not matched to a gene.

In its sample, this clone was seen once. Here the CDR3 DNA reads TGCGCCAGCAGTGAGGTGGATAGCAATCAGCCCCAGCATTTT. Its translation is CASSEVDSNQPQHF. The chain has TRBV10-2 and TRBJ1-5; D call uncertain. The CDR3 runs 14 residues. Germline assignment: CDR1 WSHSY and CDR2 SAAADI. V was cut by 2 bases and J by 0 bases, with 5 bases left in between.

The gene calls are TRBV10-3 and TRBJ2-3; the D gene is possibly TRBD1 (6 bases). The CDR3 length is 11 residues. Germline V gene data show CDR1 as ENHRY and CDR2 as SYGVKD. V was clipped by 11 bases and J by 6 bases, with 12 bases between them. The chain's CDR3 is CASAQGDTQYF. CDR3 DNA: TGTGCCTCCGCTCAGGGGGATACGCAGTATTTT.